This is a list of T cell receptor beta chains from one sample in a study of post-analysis software for immune sequencing data. TCRdb passed the PCR reads through MiXCR, listing each CDR3 protein once. The data contain 350,000 to 500,000 distinct CDR3 sequences, 39% of them seen just once; the ten biggest clones take up around 8%. Sequencing was performed on blood. Receptor source: a girl aged 2 to 9 with multiple sclerosis. The CDR3 runs from the conserved cysteine through the conserved F or W. A D gene is named only where the DNA matches it firmly. Clone size is stated in some rows and not others, as once, few, many or a class when expanded.

clone_size	v_call	d_call	j_call	cdr3_nt	cdr3_aa
.	TRBV14	.	TRBJ1-1	TGTGCCAGCAGCCCACGCGAGGGGTTGAACACTGAAGCTTTCTTT	CASSPREGLNTEAFF
many	TRBV7-8	TRBD2	TRBJ2-1	TGTGCCAGCAGCTTACTTCTCGGACTAGCGGGAGTCCGTTCCAACAATGAGCAGTTCTTC	CASSLLLGLAGVRSNNEQFF
.	TRBV7-3	TRBD2	TRBJ2-1	TGTGCCAGCAGCTTAACTAGGGGACTAGCGTCAGGGTACAATGAGCAGTTCTTC	CASSLTRGLASGYNEQFF
few	TRBV29-1	.	TRBJ2-7	TGCAGCGTTTCAACCTCTAGTTTGCCCTCCTACGAGCAGTACTTC	CSVSTSSLPSYEQYF
.	TRBV10-3	TRBD1	TRBJ1-1	TGTGCCATCAGTGGGCAGCCAGGGGGAAGCAACATGAACACTGAAGCTTTCTTT	CAISGQPGGSNMNTEAFF
.	TRBV9	.	TRBJ2-1	TGTGCCAGCAGCGCGCCCCCAGGGGTCAATGAGCAGTTCTTC	CASSAPPGVNEQFF
few	TRBV19	TRBD2	TRBJ2-3	TGTGCCAGTCGACTTCTAGCGGGAGTAACAGATACGCAGTATTTT	CASRLLAGVTDTQYF
.	TRBV9	.	TRBJ1-2	TGTGCCAGCAGTGTTACGGAGAACTATGGCTACACCTTC	CASSVTENYGYTF
.	TRBV7-3	.	TRBJ2-1	TGTGCCAGCAGCTTATCGATCGACAATGAGCAGTTCTTC	CASSLSIDNEQFF
.	TRBV6-5	TRBD1	TRBJ1-6	TGTGCCAGCAGACCACCGGGACAGTATAATTCACCCCTCCACTTT	CASRPPGQYNSPLHF
.	TRBV28	.	TRBJ1-6	TGTGCCAGCAGTCCCCTGGGACGGATCAATTCACCCCTCCACTTT	CASSPLGRINSPLHF
.	TRBV7-9	.	TRBJ2-1	TGTGCCAGCAGCAAAGAAGCCGGAGTCTATGAGCAGTTCTTC	CASSKEAGVYEQFF
.	TRBV7-2	.	TRBJ2-1	TGTGCCAGCAGCTTGGGGCTGGGGGGTGAGCAGTTCTTC	CASSLGLGGEQFF
many	TRBV29-1	TRBD2	TRBJ2-3	TGCAGCGTTGCCAGGACTAGCGGGAGCTCAGATACGCAGTATTTT	CSVARTSGSSDTQYF
.	TRBV28	TRBD2	TRBJ2-1	TGTGCCAGCAGTTTCCTCGGCGGGGGGAAAAACAATGAGCAGTTCTTC	CASSFLGGGKNNEQFF
.	TRBV7-2	.	TRBJ2-5	TGTGCCAGCAGCCAATTTAGGGAGGCAGAGACCCAGTACTTC	CASSQFREAETQYF
.	TRBV7-2	TRBD2	TRBJ2-1	TGTGCCAGCAGCTTAAGCGGGAGGAGGTACAATGAGCAGTTCTTC	CASSLSGRRYNEQFF
.	TRBV24-1	.	TRBJ2-5	TGTGCCACCAGTGATCCGCGGGACACCAAGGGCCAAGAGACCCAGTACTTC	CATSDPRDTKGQETQYF
.	TRBV7-3	.	TRBJ2-7	TGTGCCAGCAGCTCTACTAGCTTGATTGGATCCGAGCAGTACTTC	CASSSTSLIGSEQYF
.	TRBV7-3	TRBD2	TRBJ2-7	TGTGCCAGCAGCTTAGGGCTTAGCGGGAGTTACGAGCAGTACTTC	CASSLGLSGSYEQYF
.	TRBV27	TRBD1	TRBJ1-1	TGTGCCAGCAGCCCCAGGGGGAGCACTGAAGCTTTCTTT	CASSPRGSTEAFF
few	TRBV12-3/TRBV12-4	.	TRBJ1-5	TGTGCCAGCAGTTTCTACGGGCGGGACAATCAGCCCCAGCATTTT	CASSFYGRDNQPQHF
.	TRBV28	.	TRBJ2-6	TGTGCCACCGTCGACAGCCTTCACTCTGGGGCCAACGTCCTGACTTTC	CATVDSLHSGANVLTF
.	TRBV29-1	TRBD2	TRBJ2-5	TGCAGCGTTGATAGACTAGCGGTACAAGAGACCCAGTACTTC	CSVDRLAVQETQYF
medium-sized	TRBV4-1	.	TRBJ2-3	TGCGCCAGCGGCCCCGGGGAAGTAGACACAGATACGCAGTATTTT	CASGPGEVDTDTQYF
.	TRBV3-1	TRBD1	TRBJ2-2	TGTGCCAGCAGCCCTTGGGACAGTAACACCGGGGAGCTGTTTTTT	CASSPWDSNTGELFF
few	TRBV9	TRBD2	TRBJ2-3	TGTGCCAGCAGCGGATTAGCGGGGGGTAACACAGATACGCAGTATTTT	CASSGLAGGNTDTQYF
.	TRBV4-2	.	TRBJ2-5	TGTGCCAGCAGCCAAGCCCCGGACATCCAAGGGGAGACCCAGTACTTC	CASSQAPDIQGETQYF
.	TRBV29-1	.	TRBJ2-5	TGCAGCGTTCGTTCTAGCGCAGAGACCCAGTACTTC	CSVRSSAETQYF
.	TRBV7-9	.	TRBJ1-2	TGTGCCAGCAGCGTTTCCGGGACCGCACCCTATGGCTACACCTTC	CASSVSGTAPYGYTF
.	TRBV28	.	TRBJ1-1	TGTGCCAGCAGTTTATGGGAGGGCAGGGGCGTTAACACTGAAGCTTTCTTT	CASSLWEGRGVNTEAFF
.	TRBV27	.	TRBJ2-1	TGTGCCAGCAGTTTAAATCCGGGAAATGAGCAGTTCTTC	CASSLNPGNEQFF
.	TRBV7-7	.	TRBJ2-6	TGTGCTAGCAGCTCATCAGGGGCCGTCTCTGGGGCCAACGTCCTGACTTTC	CASSSSGAVSGANVLTF
.	TRBV20-1	TRBD2	TRBJ2-7	TGCAGTGCTCAGACTAGCGGGAAATACGAGCAGTACTTC	CSAQTSGKYEQYF
few	TRBV7-3	TRBD2	TRBJ2-5	TGTGCCAGCAGCGTGGGACTAGCGGAACAAGAGACCCAGTACTTC	CASSVGLAEQETQYF
.	TRBV7-2	TRBD2	TRBJ2-7	TGTGCCAGCAGCCCGCGACTAGCGGGCCCCCCCTACGAGCAGTACTTC	CASSPRLAGPPYEQYF
few	TRBV2	.	TRBJ2-7	TGTGCCAGCAGAATAACACAAGCCGAGCAGTACTTC	CASRITQAEQYF
once	TRBV7-9	TRBD2	TRBJ2-1	TGTGCCAGCAGCACGAGCGGGAGCCCATGGGATGAGCAGTTCTTC	CASSTSGSPWDEQFF
.	TRBV29-1	.	TRBJ1-1	TGCAGCGTTGATCCCATGAACACTGAAGCTTTCTTT	CSVDPMNTEAFF
.	TRBV6-5	TRBD1	TRBJ1-5	TGTGCCAGCAGCTTAACAGGGGGCGGGAATAGCAATCAGCCCCAGCATTTT	CASSLTGGGNSNQPQHF
.	TRBV5-1	TRBD1	TRBJ2-3	TGCGCCAGCAGCCGATGGACAGGCACCACAGATACGCAGTATTTT	CASSRWTGTTDTQYF
few	TRBV5-1	TRBD2	TRBJ2-3	TGCGCCAGCAGCTTCGGGGGAGGGCACGGAGATACGCAGTATTTT	CASSFGGGHGDTQYF
.	TRBV28	.	TRBJ2-1	TGTGCCAGCGGCAGGGGAGGGGAGACCCAGTTCTTC	CASGRGGETQFF
few	TRBV7-2	.	TRBJ2-5	TGTGCCAGCAGCTTAGAAGCATTTGGCCAAGAGACCCAGTACTTC	CASSLEAFGQETQYF
few	TRBV10-3	.	TRBJ2-5	TGTGCCATCAGTGATACAGGAGCCCAGTACTTC	CAISDTGAQYF
.	TRBV20-1	TRBD2	TRBJ2-1	TGCAGTGCTAGAACACTAGCGGGAGGTGACAATGAGCAGTTCTTC	CSARTLAGGDNEQFF
many	TRBV4-2	.	TRBJ1-2	TGTGCCAGCTCACCCGGGCCATCTAACTATGGCTACACCTTC	CASSPGPSNYGYTF
.	TRBV5-1	.	TRBJ2-5	TGCGCCAGCAGCCCGGACGGCCTTTCTACGGGGGAGCAGTACTTC	CASSPDGLSTGEQYF
many	TRBV5-1	TRBD1	TRBJ2-7	TGCGCCAGCAGCAGCGACAGGGGATACGAGCAGTACTTC	CASSSDRGYEQYF
.	TRBV6-2/TRBV6-3	.	TRBJ1-5	TGTGCCAGCAGTTACGCGAGCAGCTACGTCAATCAGCCCCAGCATTTT	CASSYASSYVNQPQHF
few	TRBV7-6	.	TRBJ1-2	TGTGCCAGCAGCTTAAAAGGGTCGAGAGGGGGTCCCTATGGCTACACCTTC	CASSLKGSRGGPYGYTF
few	TRBV12-3/TRBV12-4	.	TRBJ1-2	TGTGCCAGCAGAAAGGACCGGATCAACTATGGCTACACCTTC	CASRKDRINYGYTF
.	TRBV27	.	TRBJ2-1	TGTGCCAGCAGTCCCCCTCCGGGACTGCGGGGTGAGTTCTTC	CASSPPPGLRGEFF
many	TRBV5-1	TRBD2	TRBJ2-7	TGCGCCAGCAGCAGCGGGGATTCCTACGAGCAGTACTTC	CASSSGDSYEQYF
.	TRBV10-3	TRBD2	TRBJ2-1	TGTGCCATCAGTGAGTCCAAGCGGGGGACCAAGAGCTCCTACAATGAGCAGTTCTTC	CAISESKRGTKSSYNEQFF
few	TRBV12-3/TRBV12-4	TRBD2	TRBJ2-1	TGTGCCAGCAGTTTTGGTCTAGCGGGAGACAATGAGCAGTTCTTC	CASSFGLAGDNEQFF
few	TRBV6-5	.	TRBJ1-2	TGTGCCAGCAGACGGACCTCTAACTATGGCTACACCTTC	CASRRTSNYGYTF
few	TRBV12-3/TRBV12-4	.	TRBJ2-4	TGTGCCAGCAGTTTACCGACTCCCAACATTCAGTACTTC	CASSLPTPNIQYF